This TCR delta chain was identified in a study of delta chains in infants with herpesvirus infections. About the study: The search targeted a public fetal Vdelta1/Vgamma8 clonotype after postnatal CMV infection.

PBMC RNA was reverse transcribed using gamma-chain- and delta-chain-specific primers. TCRdb re-called the RT-PCR reads with CATT. The sample has about 1,500 delta-chain clones, about 29% seen once. Concerning this clone: This probably arose from a read error, given a far larger clone one base away.

The CDR3 loop spans 17 amino acids. Germline V gene sequence: CDR1 GEAIGNYY, CDR2 EKD. The sample was peripheral blood, taken at time point 1 of longitudinal follow-up. The chain uses TRDV2 and TRDJ3; 7 bases are a match to TRDD3. This receptor was taken from a human donor who was a Ugandan infant, either HIV-exposed or HIV-unexposed (not recorded which). This CDR3 reads CACDTWGSSWDPRQMFF. Here the CDR3 DNA reads TGTGCCTGTGACACCTGGGGGAGCTCCTGGGACCCCCGACAGATGTTTTTC.